This is a list of T cell receptor beta chains from one sample in a study of vaccination and CD4 T cells after COVID-19. These TCRs are of unknown antigen specificity. TCRdb re-called the PCR reads through MiXCR, storing one row per CDR3 protein. The repertoire holds thousands of distinct CDR3 sequences, with roughly 28% as singletons. Sequenced sample: CD4+ T cells from blood, cultured in vitro. The receptor source for this set is a human donor in good health. The CDR3 runs from the conserved cysteine through the conserved F or W. The order of the fields is V gene, D gene, clone size, J gene, CDR3 DNA, CDR3 protein. The D gene is left open where the match is weak. Size is stated for part of the rows, as once, few or many counts, or as a class when the clone is expanded.

>TRBV12-3/TRBV12-4|TRBD1|NA|TRBJ1-1
TGTGCCAGCACCCTAGGACAGGGGTGGGACACTGAAGCTTTCTTT
CASTLGQGWDTEAFF
>TRBV11-3|NA|NA|TRBJ2-7
TGTGCCAGCAGCTTAGGTCCAGGGTTCCACGAGCAGTACTTC
CASSLGPGFHEQYF
>TRBV2|NA|NA|TRBJ2-4
TGTGCCAGCGGAGGAAACATTCAGTACTTC
CASGGNIQYF
>TRBV6-1|NA|NA|TRBJ1-3
TGTGCCAGCATGAAAGGAGGAGCTGGAAACACCATATATTTT
CASMKGGAGNTIYF
>TRBV29-1|NA|NA|TRBJ2-3
TGCAGCGTTGAAGTATTGGCGGGACGCACAGATACGCAGTATTTT
CSVEVLAGRTDTQYF
>TRBV6-1|NA|NA|TRBJ1-1
TGTGCCAGCAACCAAGGCGCAGAAGCTTTCTTT
CASNQGAEAFF
>TRBV29-1|TRBD1|few|TRBJ1-1
TGCAGCGTTGATAGGGACAGGAACACTGAAGCTTTCTTT
CSVDRDRNTEAFF
>TRBV18|TRBD1|few|TRBJ1-6
TGTGCCAGCTCACCACGTCCGGGACAGGGGAATTCACCCCTCCACTTT
CASSPRPGQGNSPLHF
>TRBV2|TRBD1|few|TRBJ2-5
TGTGCCAGCCAGGGGGTACGGGGAGTGGAGACCCAGTACTTC
CASQGVRGVETQYF
>TRBV29-1|TRBD1|NA|TRBJ1-1
TGCAGCGTTGAGGACAGGTGGAACACTGAAGCTTTCTTT
CSVEDRWNTEAFF
>TRBV9|TRBD2|NA|TRBJ2-1
TGTGCCAGCAGCATACGACTAAGCGGGGGTGAGCAGTTCTTC
CASSIRLSGGEQFF
>TRBV20-1|TRBD1|NA|TRBJ2-3
TGCAGTGCCGGGGGACAGGGGGCGCAGAGACTAGCGGCAGATACGCAGTATTTT
CSAGGQGAQRLAADTQYF
>TRBV20-1|NA|NA|TRBJ2-1
TGCAGTGCTAGAGATTTACGGGAGTTTTCCTACAATGAGCAGTTCTTC
CSARDLREFSYNEQFF
>TRBV6-2/TRBV6-3|NA|few|TRBJ2-7
TGTGCCAGCAGGAGCGATAGAAGCTCCTACGAGCAGTACTTC
CASRSDRSSYEQYF
>TRBV7-9|NA|few|TRBJ2-5
TGTGCCAGCAGCCCCAGGGGGGACGGGACGTGGACCCAGTACTTC
CASSPRGDGTWTQYF
>TRBV11-3|TRBD2|few|TRBJ2-1
TGTGCCAGCAGCACGGGACTAGCGGGAGGGCAGTTCTTC
CASSTGLAGGQFF
>TRBV6-2/TRBV6-3|TRBD1|few|TRBJ2-3
TGTGCCAGCAGTCCAAACTGGGACAGGGGATATACGCAGTATTTT
CASSPNWDRGYTQYF
>TRBV7-3|NA|few|TRBJ2-3
TGTGCCAGCAGTCCCGGTGGCAGGGACACAGATACGCAGTATTTT
CASSPGGRDTDTQYF
>TRBV20-1|TRBD1|medium-sized|TRBJ1-5
TGCAGTGCGACACCAGGGGGCGGCAATCAGCCCCAGCATTTT
CSATPGGGNQPQHF
>TRBV30|NA|NA|TRBJ2-5
TGTGCCTGGAGTGGAGGGGGGGGTGGAGAGACCCAGTACTTC
CAWSGGGGGETQYF
>TRBV7-6|NA|NA|TRBJ2-1
TGTGCCAGCAGCTTAACACACGGAGCGGGTTCCTACAATGAGCAGTTCTTC
CASSLTHGAGSYNEQFF
>TRBV4-2|NA|NA|TRBJ1-5
TGTGCCAGCAGCCAGGTTGACAGTGACAATCAGCCCCAGCATTTT
CASSQVDSDNQPQHF
>TRBV7-3|NA|few|TRBJ1-5
TGTGCCAGCAGGACAGGACAAGAAGGGGACCCCCAGCATTTT
CASRTGQEGDPQHF
>TRBV30|TRBD1|NA|TRBJ2-7
TGTGCCTGGGGTCCAGGGGGCCCCTACGAGCAGTACTTC
CAWGPGGPYEQYF
>TRBV2|TRBD1|NA|TRBJ2-5
TGTGCCAGCAGTGTTGACAGGGGTAAAGAGACCCAGTACTTC
CASSVDRGKETQYF
>TRBV20-1|TRBD1|few|TRBJ2-7
TGCAGTGCTAGAGAGGGGGACAGGGAGTCGGGCGAGCAGTACTTC
CSAREGDRESGEQYF
>TRBV24-1|TRBD1|NA|TRBJ2-5
TGTGCCACCAGTGACCACAGGGGGCGGCAAGAGACCCAGTACTTC
CATSDHRGRQETQYF
>TRBV6-1|NA|NA|TRBJ1-6
TGTGCCAGCAGGACGGAGCTAAATAATTCACCCCTCCACTTT
CASRTELNNSPLHF
>TRBV5-4|NA|NA|TRBJ2-6
TGTGCCAGCAGCTTGGTCTCCACTCCCAACGTCCTGACTTTC
CASSLVSTPNVLTF
>TRBV5-8|NA|NA|TRBJ2-7
TGTGCCAGCAGCTTGGGTCTGGGGATCTACGAGCAGTACTTC
CASSLGLGIYEQYF
>TRBV28|NA|few|TRBJ1-5
TGTGCCAGCAGGCCTGGACACCTCAGCGCCCAGCATTTT
CASRPGHLSAQHF
>TRBV29-1|NA|NA|TRBJ1-1
TGCAGCGTTGCCGACAGGCTGAACACTGAAGCTTTCTTT
CSVADRLNTEAFF
>TRBV19|NA|NA|TRBJ1-5
TGTGCCAGTAGTATTGGGTCAGGGTATGCTCAGCCCCAGCATTTT
CASSIGSGYAQPQHF
>TRBV7-9|NA|NA|TRBJ2-5
TGTGCCAGCAGCCCACAGGGTTGGGGGGAGACCCAGTACTTC
CASSPQGWGETQYF
>TRBV2|NA|NA|TRBJ1-6
TGTGCCAGCATCCAACGAGCAGGGGTTGATTCACCCCTCCACTTT
CASIQRAGVDSPLHF
>TRBV30|NA|NA|TRBJ1-1
TGTGCCTGGCAACCAAATAATTTCGGCGCTGAAGCTTTCTTT
CAWQPNNFGAEAFF
>TRBV7-9|NA|NA|TRBJ2-7
TGTGCCAGTACCGGACTCCGGACATGGCCCGAGCAGTACTTC
CASTGLRTWPEQYF
>TRBV29-1|NA|once|TRBJ2-1
TGCAGCGTTTCAGGGCCTGGGGCCTACAATGAGCAGTTCTTC
CSVSGPGAYNEQFF
>TRBV10-3|TRBD1|NA|TRBJ2-7
TGTGCCATCAGTGAGTCGAAGGGGGCGCCCTACGAGCAGTACTTC
CAISESKGAPYEQYF
>TRBV20-1|NA|few|TRBJ2-7
TGCAGTGCTAGTAGGGGGGCAGGGGGCTCCTACGAGCAGTACTTC
CSASRGAGGSYEQYF
>TRBV2|NA|NA|TRBJ2-5
TGTGCCAGCAGTGAGCCCTTCCTGGAGACCCAGTACTTC
CASSEPFLETQYF
>TRBV30|NA|few|TRBJ1-5
TGTGCCTGGAGTGTAGACAGCAATCAGCCCCAGCATTTT
CAWSVDSNQPQHF
>TRBV7-3|TRBD2|NA|TRBJ2-1
TGTGCCAGCAGCTTAATACCCGGACTAGAAGGCAATGAGCAGTTCTTC
CASSLIPGLEGNEQFF
>TRBV20-1|NA|few|TRBJ2-1
TGCAGTGCACGAGAGACCGGGACATCCTACAATGAGCAGTTCTTC
CSARETGTSYNEQFF
>TRBV25-1|NA|NA|TRBJ1-2
TGTGCCAGCAGGGTATGGGCGGAAAAGCATGGTGGCTACACCTTC
CASRVWAEKHGGYTF
>TRBV21-1|NA|few|TRBJ2-6
TGTGCCAGCAGCGGGGGGCGTTCTGGGGCCAACGTCCTGACTTTC
CASSGGRSGANVLTF
>TRBV30|NA|NA|TRBJ1-6
TGTGCCTGGACTGGATTGGGTCCCCTCCACTTT
CAWTGLGPLHF
>TRBV6-2/TRBV6-3|NA|NA|TRBJ1-1
TGTGCCAGCAGTCGGAGATTGGACACTGAAGCTTTCTTT
CASSRRLDTEAFF
>TRBV28|NA|NA|TRBJ1-2
TGTGCCAGCAGTATAGGGCCTCTTTACGGCTACACCTTC
CASSIGPLYGYTF
>TRBV5-1|TRBD2|NA|TRBJ2-5
TGCGCCAGCAGCCCACTCGGGATAGCGGGAGCGGAGACCCAGTACTTC
CASSPLGIAGAETQYF
>TRBV6-5|TRBD1|few|TRBJ1-1
TGTGCCAGCAGTTCTACGGGACAGATAACCACTGAAGCTTTCTTT
CASSSTGQITTEAFF
>TRBV20-1|NA|NA|TRBJ1-1
TGCAGTGCTAGGTTCGGCGGCCTAACTGAAGCTTTCTTT
CSARFGGLTEAFF
>TRBV12-3/TRBV12-4|NA|few|TRBJ2-5
TGTGCCAGCGCCCTCAGGAGGGAGACCCAGTACTTC
CASALRRETQYF
>TRBV4-3|NA|few|TRBJ1-1
TGCGCCAGCAGCCAAGATCCACAGAGGAACACTGAAGCTTTCTTT
CASSQDPQRNTEAFF